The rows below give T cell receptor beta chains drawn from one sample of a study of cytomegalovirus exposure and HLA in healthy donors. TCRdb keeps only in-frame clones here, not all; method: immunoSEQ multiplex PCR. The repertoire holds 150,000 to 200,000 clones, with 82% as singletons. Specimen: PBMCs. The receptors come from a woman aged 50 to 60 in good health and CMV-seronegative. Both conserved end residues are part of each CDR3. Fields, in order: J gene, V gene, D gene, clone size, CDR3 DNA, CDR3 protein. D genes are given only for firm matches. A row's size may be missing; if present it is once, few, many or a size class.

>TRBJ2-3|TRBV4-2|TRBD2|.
TGTGCCAGCAGCCAAGAGCTAGCGGGAGGCGCAGATACGCAGTATTTT
CASSQELAGGADTQYF
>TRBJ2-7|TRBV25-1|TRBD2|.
TGTGCCAGCAGAGGGACTAGCCTTGAGGAGCAGTACTTC
CASRGTSLEEQYF
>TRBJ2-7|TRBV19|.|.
TGTGCCCCGAAGGTGGGGAGATACGAGCAGTACTTC
CAPKVGRYEQYF
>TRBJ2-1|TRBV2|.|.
TGTGCCAGCAGTGAAGCCAGAGGACCGGGACTGCAGTTCTTC
CASSEARGPGLQFF
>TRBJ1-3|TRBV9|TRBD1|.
TGTGCCAGCAGCGAGACAGGGATACGTGGAAACACCATATATTTT
CASSETGIRGNTIYF
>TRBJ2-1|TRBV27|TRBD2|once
TGTGCCAGCAGTTCGAGTCGCGGGGGGATTTACAATGAGCAGTTCTTC
CASSSSRGGIYNEQFF
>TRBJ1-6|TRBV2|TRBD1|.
TGTGCCAGCAGTATGGACAGGGCGAGTTCACCCCTCCACTTT
CASSMDRASSPLHF
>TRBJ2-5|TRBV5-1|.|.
TGCGCCAGCAGCTTTCGACAGGTCCAAGAGACCCAGTACTTC
CASSFRQVQETQYF
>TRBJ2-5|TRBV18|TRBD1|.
TGTGCCAGCTCACCATTGACAGGGGCGCAAGAGACCCAGTACTTC
CASSPLTGAQETQYF
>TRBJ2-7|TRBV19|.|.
TGTGCCAGTAGGACGGCTCATTGGGGGGACTACGAGCAGTACTTC
CASRTAHWGDYEQYF
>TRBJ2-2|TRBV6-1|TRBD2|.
TGTGCCAGCAGTGACGCTAGCGGGAGGGCCCGAAGAGGGGAGCTGTTTTTT
CASSDASGRARRGELFF